The sequence of this T cell receptor (beta chain) was determined in a study of PD-L1 blockade in urothelial cancer. Across the whole study: Blood gave a median about 150,000 T cells.

The germline V gene has CDR1 SGHNT and CDR2 YYREEE (reference sequence). The CDR3 runs 16 residues. Trimming removed 2 bases from V and 5 bases from J; junction bases left unmatched: 8. Into every PCR, synthetic TCR analog templates were spiked. Only in-frame clones appear in the TCRdb table, and some are missing; sequencing was by immunoSEQ multiplex PCR. Found here are 50,000 or so clones, almost 85% of them singletons; the top ten hold approximately 4%. The specimen was PBMCs, collected around atezolizumab (anti-PD-L1) treatment. This chain links TRBV5-4 with TRBJ2-2; 8 nucleotides line up with TRBD1. The sequence derives from a man in his 70s with urothelial cancer. CDR3 in DNA: TGTGCCAGCAGCTTTTCCTCAGGACAGGGTACCGGGGAGCTGTTTTTT. Protein: CASSFSSGQGTGELFF.